These 16 T cell receptor beta chains were sequenced from one sample in a study of regulatory T cells in long-lasting Graves disease. The authors built TCR beta libraries using iRepertoire HTBI primers and Arm-PCR of CDR3 regions. TCRdb reprocessed the multiplex PCR reads with MiXCR, giving one entry per CDR3 protein. This sample has 400,000 to 450,000 distinct CDR3 sequences, with about 16% found just once. Time point denoted: newly diagnosed GD, antithyroid drugs for less than 3 months. RNA from PBMCs was the source of the TCR library. These data are also associated with another study on T cells in Graves' hyperthyroidism and ophthalmopathy.

Source: peripheral blood mononuclear cells (PBMCs), taken at new diagnosis, from a patient treated with antithyroid drugs. These receptors all stem from a young woman with Graves disease.

This clonotype appeared many times. The CDR3 region has the DNA TGTGCCAGCAGCTCCCCTCGTGGGCGGGAGAGCTACTACGAGCAGTACTTC. Translating gives CASSSPRGRESYYEQYF. The rearrangement links TRBV11-2 to TRBJ2-7; TRBD2 matches 7 bases. J gave up 3 bases and V 4 bases, and 15 bases lay outside the gene matches. The CDR3 spans 17 residues. Germline loops: CDR1 SGHAT, CDR2 FQNNGV.

This clonotype has more than one count but fewer than ten. This rearrangement joins TRBV20-1 to TRBJ2-3; TRBD2 matches at 10 bases. With 4 bases clipped from V and 3 bases from J, the junction kept 10 bases outside the gene matches. CDR1 and CDR2 (germline): DFQATT, SNEGSKA (reference sequence). The CDR3 covers 16 residues. The CDR3 sequence: CSATTTSGYATDTQYF. Here the CDR3 DNA reads TGCAGTGCTACTACGACTAGCGGGTATGCTACAGATACGCAGTATTTT.

This clonotype has ten or more counts. The rearrangement links TRBV6-1 to TRBJ1-4; no clear D. Deletions cut 2 bases from V and 5 bases from J, with 12 bases between. Germline values: CDR1 MNHNS, CDR2 SASEGT. This CDR3 spans 15 amino acids. The chain's CDR3 is CASSEMDGNNEKLFF. The CDR3 DNA follows: TGTGCCAGCAGTGAAATGGACGGAAACAATGAAAAACTGTTTTTT.

Many counts were recorded for this clonotype. The DNA for the CDR3 is TGTGCCAGCAGTACCCTATACAGGAGCTCCTACGAGCAGTACTTC. It translates to CASSTLYRSSYEQYF. V is TRBV28 and J is TRBJ2-7; TRBD1 is a possible D gene (5 bases). The CDR3 has 15 amino acids. CDR1 and CDR2 from the germline V gene are MDHEN and SYDVKM. V gave up 5 bases and J gave up 0 bases, with 14 bases separating them. Full variable domain (rest looked up from reference TRBV28 and TRBJ2-7): DVKVTQSSRYLVKRTGEKVFLECVQDMDHENMFWYRQDPGLGLRLIYFSYDVKMKEKGDIPEGYSVSREKKERFSLILESASTNQTSMYLCASSTLYRSSYEQYFGPGTRLTVT.

The V call is TRBV20-1, the J call TRBJ2-1; 7 bases are shared with TRBD2. Germline CDR1 is DFQATT and CDR2 is SNEGSKA (reference sequence). V gave up 0 bases and J gave up 6 bases; unmatched junction bases: 11. The CDR3 spans 16 residues. In nucleotides, the CDR3 is TGCAGTGCTAGAGAAGTGGGAGGGCCGATGGGCAATGAGCAGTTCTTC. Translation gives CSAREVGGPMGNEQFF.

In this sample, this clonotype turned up a few times. The chain links TRBV10-3 to TRBJ2-6; D not certain. The CDR3 loop spans 14 amino acids. The V gene's germline CDR1 is ENHRY and CDR2 SYGVKD. Deletions cut 2 bases from V and 0 bases from J, with 2 bases between. The CDR3 bases are TGTGCCATCAGTGAGACCTCTGGGGCCAACGTCCTGACTTTC. Its translation: CAISETSGANVLTF.

This clonotype was seen many times. J is TRBJ2-7 and V is TRBV11-2, with D perhaps assigned TRBD1 or TRBD2 (5 bases each). The V and J ends lost 5 bases and 4 bases respectively, with 15 bases between them. In germline, CDR1 is SGHAT, CDR2 FQNNGV. There are 14 residues in the CDR3. This CDR3 reads CASSQRGIAYEQYF. For the CDR3, the DNA is TGTGCCAGCAGCCAGAGGGGAATAGCTTACGAGCAGTACTTC. Full variable domain (missing parts from reference TRBV11-2 and TRBJ2-7): EAGVAQSPRYKIIEKRQSVAFWCNPISGHATLYWYQQILGQGPKLLIQFQNNGVVDDSQLPKDRFSAERLKGVDSTLKIQPAKLEDSAVYLCASSQRGIAYEQYFGPGTRLTVT.

At least ten counts were recorded for this clonotype. The chain combines TRBV2 with TRBJ1-4; the D gene is possibly TRBD1 (6 bases). V was cut by 2 bases and J by 0 bases, with 10 bases left in between. The CDR3 extends over 16 amino acids. Per the germline V gene, CDR1 is SNHLY and CDR2 is FYNNEI. CDR3 sequence (DNA): TGTGCCAGCAGTGAAAGGGGGATTGCAACTAATGAAAAACTGTTTTTT. Amino acids: CASSERGIATNEKLFF. Based on the CDR3 plus reference TRBV2 and TRBJ1-4, the full variable domain is EPEVTQTPSHQVTQMGQEVILRCVPISNHLYFYWYRQILGQKVEFLVSFYNNEISEKSEIFDDQFSVERPDGSNFTLKIRSTKLEDSAMYFCASSERGIATNEKLFFGSGTQLSVL.

J is TRBJ2-1 and V is TRBV28, with 7 bases identical to TRBD1. After removal of 9 bases from V and 7 bases from J, the junction contained 12 bases not matched to a gene. This CDR3 region has 14 residues. The germline gives CDR1 MDHEN, CDR2 SYDVKM. CDR3 residues: CASGDRDRLNEQFF. As DNA, the CDR3 is TGTGCCAGTGGAGACAGGGATCGGTTAAATGAGCAGTTCTTC.

The V gene is TRBV12-3 or TRBV12-4, the J gene TRBJ1-5; 7 bases agree with TRBD1. Losses at the gene ends were 6 bases for V and 3 bases for J; bases not matched to a gene: 8. This CDR3 region has 15 residues. The CDR3 spells CASSRDRDYNQPQHF. The CDR3 DNA reads TGTGCCAGCAGCCGAGACAGGGATTACAATCAGCCCCAGCATTTT.

This clonotype was counted only a few times. The CDR3 loop is CASSLEGARTDTQYF. In DNA form, the CDR3 reads TGCGCCAGCAGCCTGGAGGGGGCCCGCACAGATACGCAGTATTTT. The chain links TRBV5-1 to TRBJ2-3; tentatively, D is TRBD1 (7 bases). Trimming removed 4 bases at V and 1 base at J, with 13 bases between. The CDR3 consists of 15 residues. Germline V gene lookup returns CDR1 SGHRS and CDR2 YFSETQ.

Ten or more counts support this clonotype. As DNA, the CDR3 is TGTGCCAGCAGTTCCGAGGGTGGAGGTAGTGAGCAGTTCTTC. Translated, it gives CASSSEGGGSEQFF. The J gene is TRBJ2-1, the V gene TRBV27, with D perhaps TRBD2 (5 bases). V dropped 4 bases and J dropped 9 bases, with 16 bases sitting between them. In germline, CDR1 is MNHEY, CDR2 SMNVEV (reference sequence). The CDR3 length is 14 residues.

This clonotype occurred a few times. This chain joins TRBV7-3 and TRBJ2-1; TRBD2 matches at 14 bases. Trimming at V came to 5 bases and at J to 10 bases, leaving 7 bases not matched to a gene. The germline gives CDR1 SGHTA, CDR2 FQGTGA. The CDR3 runs 15 residues. DNA of the CDR3: TGTGCCAGCAGCCGCCGACTAGCGGGAGGGCAAGAGCAGTTCTTC. Translating it yields CASSRRLAGGQEQFF.

This clonotype was seen repeatedly, ten times or more. The gene calls are TRBV6-1 and TRBJ2-7; D unresolved. Trimming removed 3 bases from V and 6 bases from J, with 12 bases in between. CDR3 length: 13 amino acids. Per the germline V gene, CDR1 is MNHNS and CDR2 is SASEGT. The CDR3: CASSDQPASEQYF. The CDR3 DNA reads as TGTGCCAGCAGTGACCAACCAGCTTCCGAGCAGTACTTC.

Worth noting for this clonotype: This could be a read error, since a much larger clone is one nucleotide away. The chain links TRBV12-3 or TRBV12-4 to TRBJ1-2; TRBD1 agrees at 7 bases. The CDR3 has 14 amino acids. The chain's CDR3 is CASTFRGGNYSYTF. DNA of the CDR3: TGTGCCAGCACCTTCAGGGGGGGAAACTATAGCTACACCTTC.

This clonotype was recorded a few times. The chain combines TRBV4-1 with TRBJ2-7; D assignment may be TRBD1 or TRBD2 (8 bases each). There are 15 residues in the CDR3. The V gene lost 1 base and the J gene lost 5 bases, with 15 bases spanning the gap. The V gene's germline CDR1 is MGHRA and CDR2 YSYEKL. CDR3: CASSQGGQGLDEQYF. The CDR3 DNA reads as TGCGCCAGCAGCCAAGGTGGACAGGGACTAGACGAGCAGTACTTC.